This TCR beta chain was observed in a study of blood T cell repertoires in COVID-19. Germline V gene sequence: CDR1 SNHLY, CDR2 FYNNEI. The length of the CDR3 is 15 residues. Trimming cost V 8 bases and J 4 bases; bases outside gene matches: 11. Assay used: immunoSEQ multiplex PCR; TCRdb lists only in-frame clones, some missing. This table holds roughly 300,000 clones, over 80% found once. This chain links TRBV2 with TRBJ2-1, with 7 bases lining up with TRBD2. Source material: peripheral blood. The receptor's source is a woman aged 40 to 50 who had recovered from COVID-19. CDR3: CASPLSAGSYNEQFF. The CDR3 DNA reads TGTGCCAGCCCTCTTTCAGCGGGGTCATACAATGAGCAGTTCTTC.